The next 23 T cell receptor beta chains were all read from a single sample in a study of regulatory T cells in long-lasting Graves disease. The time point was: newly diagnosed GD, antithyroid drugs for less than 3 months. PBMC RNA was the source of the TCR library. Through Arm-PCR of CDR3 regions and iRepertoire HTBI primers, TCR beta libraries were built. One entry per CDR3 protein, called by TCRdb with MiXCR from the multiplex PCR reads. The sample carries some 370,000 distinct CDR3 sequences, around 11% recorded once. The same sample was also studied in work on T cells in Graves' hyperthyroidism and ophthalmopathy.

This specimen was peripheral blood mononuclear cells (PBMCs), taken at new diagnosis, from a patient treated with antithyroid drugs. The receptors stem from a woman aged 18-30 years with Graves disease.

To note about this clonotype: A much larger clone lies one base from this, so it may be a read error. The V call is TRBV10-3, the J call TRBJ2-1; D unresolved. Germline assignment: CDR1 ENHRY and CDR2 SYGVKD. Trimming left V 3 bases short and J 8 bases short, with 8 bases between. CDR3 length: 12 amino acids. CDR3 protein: CAISDCSDEQFF. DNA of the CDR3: TGTGCCATCAGTGATTGTAGTGATGAGCAGTTCTTC.

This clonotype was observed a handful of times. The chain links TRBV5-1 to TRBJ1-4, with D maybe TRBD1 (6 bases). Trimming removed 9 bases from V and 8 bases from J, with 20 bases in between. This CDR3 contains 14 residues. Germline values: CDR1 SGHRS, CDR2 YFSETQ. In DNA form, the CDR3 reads TGCGCCAACCCGGTCGAGACAGGACCCGAAAAACTGTTTTTT. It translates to CANPVETGPEKLFF.

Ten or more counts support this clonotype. The CDR3 is CSASETGGSNQPQHF. In DNA form, the CDR3 reads TGCAGTGCTAGCGAAACTGGGGGTAGCAATCAGCCCCAGCATTTT. The rearrangement uses TRBV20-1 and TRBJ1-5; D perhaps matches TRBD1 (5 bases). Trimming stripped 3 bases from V and 0 bases from J, with 12 bases between. This CDR3 spans 15 amino acids. CDR1 and CDR2 from the germline V gene are DFQATT and SNEGSKA (reference sequence).

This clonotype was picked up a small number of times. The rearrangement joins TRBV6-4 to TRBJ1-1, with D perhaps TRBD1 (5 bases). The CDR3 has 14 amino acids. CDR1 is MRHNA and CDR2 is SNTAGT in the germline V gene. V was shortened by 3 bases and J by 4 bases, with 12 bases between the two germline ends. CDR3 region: CASSENPGGTEAFF. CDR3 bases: TGTGCCAGCAGTGAGAATCCGGGGGGCACTGAAGCTTTCTTT.

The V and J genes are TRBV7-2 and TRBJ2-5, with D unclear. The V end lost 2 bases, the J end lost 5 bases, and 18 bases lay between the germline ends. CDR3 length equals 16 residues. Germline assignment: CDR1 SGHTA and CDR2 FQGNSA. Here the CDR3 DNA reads TGTGCCAGCAGCTTATTTGGCCCCTCCCAGGTTGAGACCCAGTACTTC. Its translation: CASSLFGPSQVETQYF.

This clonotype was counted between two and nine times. CDR3 bases: TGTGCCAGCAGTGATCCTATACAAAGGGGCACGGCCCAAGAGACCCAGTACTTC. This encodes CASSDPIQRGTAQETQYF. This chain links TRBV25-1 with TRBJ2-5, with a possible D match to TRBD1 (5 bases). CDR1 and CDR2 from the germline V gene are MGHDK and SYGVNS. The germline V and J ends were trimmed by 3 bases and 1 base, with 21 bases remaining between them. The CDR3 sequence is 18 residues long.

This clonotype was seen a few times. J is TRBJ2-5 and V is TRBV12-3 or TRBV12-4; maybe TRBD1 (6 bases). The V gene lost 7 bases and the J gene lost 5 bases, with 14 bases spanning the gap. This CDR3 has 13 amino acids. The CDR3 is CASTQGTPETQYF. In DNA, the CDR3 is TGTGCCAGCACCCAGGGGACCCCCGAGACCCAGTACTTC.

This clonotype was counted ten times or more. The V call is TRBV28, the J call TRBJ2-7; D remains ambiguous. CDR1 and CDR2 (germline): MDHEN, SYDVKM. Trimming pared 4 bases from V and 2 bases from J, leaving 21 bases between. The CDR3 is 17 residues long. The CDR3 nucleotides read TGTGCCAGCAGTTCGGTTCTGGGCTTGCGAAGAGCCTACGAGCAGTACTTC. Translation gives CASSSVLGLRRAYEQYF.

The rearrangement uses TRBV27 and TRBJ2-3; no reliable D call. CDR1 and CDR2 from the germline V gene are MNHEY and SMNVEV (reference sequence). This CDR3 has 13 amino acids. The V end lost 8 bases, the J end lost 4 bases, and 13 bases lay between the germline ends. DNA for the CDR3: TGTGCCAGCCGAAAACAAGGCCCAGATACGCAGTATTTT. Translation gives CASRKQGPDTQYF.

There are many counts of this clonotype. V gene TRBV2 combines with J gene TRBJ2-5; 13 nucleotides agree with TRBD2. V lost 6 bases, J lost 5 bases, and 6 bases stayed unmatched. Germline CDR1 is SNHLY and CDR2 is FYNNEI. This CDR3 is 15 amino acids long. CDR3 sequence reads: CASRHRTSGSETQYF. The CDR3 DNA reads TGTGCCAGCAGGCACCGGACTAGCGGGAGCGAGACCCAGTACTTC.

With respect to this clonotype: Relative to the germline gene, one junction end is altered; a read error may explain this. Here the CDR3 reads CASRHLLRNTEAFF. The CDR3 DNA sequence: TGTGCCAGCCGCCACCTACTGAGGAACACTGAAGCTTTCTTT. The chain recombines TRBV3-1 with TRBJ1-1; D is ambiguous. The CDR3 is 14 residues long. Germline CDR1 is LGHDT and CDR2 is YNNKEL (reference sequence).

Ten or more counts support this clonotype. The CDR3: CASSYSEPLEQFF. Here the CDR3 DNA reads TGTGCCAGCAGTTACTCCGAGCCACTGGAGCAGTTCTTC. The genes are TRBV6-2 or TRBV6-3 and TRBJ2-1; D not certain. V was pared by 0 bases and J by 10 bases, with 10 bases between. In germline, CDR1 is MNHEY, CDR2 SVGEGT. The CDR3 extends over 13 amino acids.

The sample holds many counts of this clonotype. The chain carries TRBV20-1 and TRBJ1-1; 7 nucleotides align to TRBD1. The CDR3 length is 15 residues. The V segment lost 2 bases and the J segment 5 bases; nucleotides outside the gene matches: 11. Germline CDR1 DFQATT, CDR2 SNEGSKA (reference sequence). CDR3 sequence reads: CSARSTGRGSTEAFF. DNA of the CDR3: TGCAGTGCTAGATCGACAGGGAGGGGGTCTACTGAAGCTTTCTTT.

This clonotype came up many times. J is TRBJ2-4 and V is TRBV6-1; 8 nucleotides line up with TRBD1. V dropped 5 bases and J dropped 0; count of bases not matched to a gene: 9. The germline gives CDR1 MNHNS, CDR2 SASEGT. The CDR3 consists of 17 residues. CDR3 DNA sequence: TGTGCCAGCAGTCCTCTCAGGGGGCTCCTAGCCAAAAACATTCAGTACTTC. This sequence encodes CASSPLRGLLAKNIQYF.

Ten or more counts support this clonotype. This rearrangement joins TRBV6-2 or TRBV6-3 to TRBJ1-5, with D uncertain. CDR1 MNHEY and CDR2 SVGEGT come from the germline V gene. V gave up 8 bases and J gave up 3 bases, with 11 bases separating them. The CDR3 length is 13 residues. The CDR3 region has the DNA TGTGCCAGCGGGCCGGGAGCCAATCAGCCCCAGCATTTT. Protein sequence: CASGPGANQPQHF.

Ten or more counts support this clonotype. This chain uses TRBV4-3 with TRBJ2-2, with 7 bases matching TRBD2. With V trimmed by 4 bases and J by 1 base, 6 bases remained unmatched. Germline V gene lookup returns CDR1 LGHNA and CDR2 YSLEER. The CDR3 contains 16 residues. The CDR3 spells CASSLRLAMNTGELFF. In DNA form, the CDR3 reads TGCGCCAGCAGCCTCCGACTAGCCATGAACACCGGGGAGCTGTTTTTT.

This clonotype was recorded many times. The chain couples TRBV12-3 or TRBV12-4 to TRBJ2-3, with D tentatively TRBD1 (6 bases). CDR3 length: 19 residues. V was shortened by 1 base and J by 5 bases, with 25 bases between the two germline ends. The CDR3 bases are TGTGCCAGCAGTTTAGGGGGTTCCTACGGACAGCGAGGGATAGATACGCAGTATTTT. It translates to CASSLGGSYGQRGIDTQYF.

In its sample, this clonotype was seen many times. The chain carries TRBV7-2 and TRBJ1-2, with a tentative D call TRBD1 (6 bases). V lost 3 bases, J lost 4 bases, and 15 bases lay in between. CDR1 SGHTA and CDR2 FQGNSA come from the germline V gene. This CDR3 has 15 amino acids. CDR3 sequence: CASSFPGVRGYGYTF. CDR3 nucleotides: TGTGCCAGCAGCTTCCCAGGGGTCCGGGGCTATGGCTACACCTTC. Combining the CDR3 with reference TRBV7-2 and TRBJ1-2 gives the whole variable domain GAGVSQSPSNKVTEKGKDVELRCDPISGHTALYWYRQSLGQGLEFLIYFQGNSAPDKSGLPSDRFSAERTGGSVSTLTIQRTQQEDSAVYLCASSFPGVRGYGYTFGSGTRLTVV.

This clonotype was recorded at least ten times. The CDR3 coding sequence is TGTGCCACCTCGGAGGTTGGCGGAAACACCATATATTTT. Residues: CATSEVGGNTIYF. The chain carries TRBV24-1 and TRBJ1-3, with no clear D. The length of the CDR3 is 13 residues. The V gene's germline CDR1 is KGHDR and CDR2 SFDVKD. V was shortened by 9 bases and J by 4 bases, with 12 bases between the two germline ends.

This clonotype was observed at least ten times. The chain's CDR3 is CASSYGQGAAHTEAFF. CDR3 DNA sequence: TGTGCCAGCAGTTACGGACAGGGGGCAGCGCACACTGAAGCTTTCTTT. This chain joins TRBV6-5 and TRBJ1-1; 11 nucleotides match TRBD1. V shed 2 bases, J shed 3 bases, and the junction held 5 bases outside the gene matches. The germline gives CDR1 MNHEY, CDR2 SVGAGI. This CDR3 comprises 16 residues.

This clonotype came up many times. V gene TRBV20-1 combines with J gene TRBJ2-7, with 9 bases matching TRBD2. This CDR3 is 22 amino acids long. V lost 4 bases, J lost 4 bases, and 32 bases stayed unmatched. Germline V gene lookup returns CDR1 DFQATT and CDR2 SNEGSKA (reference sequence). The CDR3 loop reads CSAKFLAGVHFFGRNNLYEQYF. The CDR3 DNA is TGCAGTGCTAAATTTTTAGCGGGAGTCCACTTCTTCGGGAGGAACAATCTTTACGAGCAGTACTTC.

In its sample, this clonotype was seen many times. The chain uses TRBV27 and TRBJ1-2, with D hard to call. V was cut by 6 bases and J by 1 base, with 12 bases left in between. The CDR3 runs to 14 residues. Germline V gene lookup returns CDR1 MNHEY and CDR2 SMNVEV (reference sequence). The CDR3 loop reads CASSSGRYNYGYTF. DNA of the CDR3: TGTGCCAGCAGCTCCGGGAGGTATAACTATGGCTACACCTTC.

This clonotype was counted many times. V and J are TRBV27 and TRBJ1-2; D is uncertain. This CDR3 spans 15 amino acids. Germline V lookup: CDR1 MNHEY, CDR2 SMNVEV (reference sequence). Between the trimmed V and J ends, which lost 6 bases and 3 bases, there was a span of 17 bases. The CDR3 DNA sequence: TGTGCCAGCAGCTCCGCCTTCACGCCCGACTATGGCTACACCTTC. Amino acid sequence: CASSSAFTPDYGYTF.